Listed here are 22 T cell receptor beta chains from one sample, sequenced in a study of technical replicates of blood from a few donors. Using immunoSEQ multiplex PCR, the repertoire was profiled, and TCRdb retains in-frame clones only, with some absent. The sample lists 45,000 to 60,000 clones; more than 85% were seen once. Sequenced material: PBMCs. The receptors were sampled from a human donor in good health. Some clones in this sample may be carry-over from other donors' samples.

The gene calls are TRBV9 and TRBJ2-5; 14 bases map to TRBD2. J gave up 5 bases and V 4 bases, and 16 bases lay outside the gene matches. The CDR3 consists of 19 residues. Germline CDR1 is SGDLS and CDR2 is YYNGEE. The CDR3 DNA follows: TGTGCCAGCAGCCTCGGAGGTGGACTAGCGGGGGGCCTTCGGGAGACCCAGTACTTC. Its translation is CASSLGGGLAGGLRETQYF.

V is TRBV2 and J is TRBJ1-4, with D tentatively TRBD1 (5 bases). CDR1 and CDR2 (germline): SNHLY, FYNNEI. Trimming pared 7 bases from V and 8 bases from J, leaving 11 bases between. The CDR3 length is 12 residues. The CDR3 region has the DNA TGTGCCAGCACCCCAGGGTCAGAAAAACTGTTTTTT. Its protein product is CASTPGSEKLFF. Full variable domain (remainder filled in from reference TRBV2 and TRBJ1-4): EPEVTQTPSHQVTQMGQEVILRCVPISNHLYFYWYRQILGQKVEFLVSFYNNEISEKSEIFDDQFSVERPDGSNFTLKIRSTKLEDSAMYFCASTPGSEKLFFGSGTQLSVL.

The chain uses TRBV4-3 and TRBJ1-4, with TRBD1 matching 9 bases. The length of the CDR3 is 17 residues. J gave up 7 bases and V 4 bases, and 13 bases lay outside the gene matches. Germline V CDR1 and CDR2: LGHNA, YSLEER. The CDR3 nucleotides are TGCGCCAGCAGCCGGTACAGGGGGCTCTCCGCGGCTGAAAAACTGTTTTTT. This sequence encodes CASSRYRGLSAAEKLFF.

V gene TRBV29-1 combines with J gene TRBJ2-4; 8 bases are a match to TRBD1. CDR1 SQVTM and CDR2 ANQGSEA come from the germline V gene. Trimming took 6 bases from V and 7 from J; bases not matched to a gene: 5. The CDR3 totals 12 residues. The CDR3 DNA follows: TGCAGCGTCAGCCAGGGGGCGAACATTCAGTACTTC. Protein: CSVSQGANIQYF.

This clone was recorded once. This chain joins TRBV7-9 and TRBJ1-1; D possibly corresponds to TRBD1 (6 bases). This CDR3 has 14 residues. V lost 7 bases to trimming and J lost 3 bases, with 15 bases between them. Per germline, CDR1 SEHNR and CDR2 FQNEAQ (reference sequence). This CDR3 is CASTWGGGYTEAFF. CDR3 nucleotide sequence: TGTGCCAGCACTTGGGGAGGGGGATACACTGAAGCTTTCTTT.

The chain couples TRBV4-1 to TRBJ2-6; 7 bases are shared with TRBD2. This CDR3 region has 17 residues. Germline CDR1 reads MGHRA; CDR2 reads YSYEKL. Germline trimming cut 0 bases from V and 0 bases from J; bases unmatched to any gene: 2. This chain's CDR3 is CASSQDPGGSGANVLTF. The CDR3, as DNA: TGCGCCAGCAGCCAAGATCCGGGGGGCTCTGGGGCCAACGTCCTGACTTTC.

This clone was detected once. J is TRBJ2-6 and V is TRBV4-1; no clear D gene. The V and J ends lost 4 bases and 0 bases respectively, with 7 bases between them. The V gene's germline CDR1 is MGHRA and CDR2 YSYEKL. The CDR3 loop spans 15 amino acids. CDR3 amino acids: CASSPYDSGANVLTF. The CDR3, as DNA: TGCGCCAGCAGCCCCTACGACTCTGGGGCCAACGTCCTGACTTTC.

V gene TRBV9 combines with J gene TRBJ2-7; maybe TRBD1 (5 bases). Germline-derived CDR1 and CDR2 are SGDLS and YYNGEE. The CDR3 length is 14 residues. V lost 4 bases, J lost 2 bases, and 13 bases lay in between. The CDR3 region is CASSLATEAYEQYF. The CDR3 bases are TGTGCCAGCAGCCTCGCGACAGAAGCCTACGAGCAGTACTTC.

The V and J genes are TRBV30 and TRBJ1-5; 7 positions agree with TRBD1. Germline loops: CDR1 GTSNPN, CDR2 SVGIG (reference sequence). The CDR3 runs to 13 residues. Trimming removed 6 bases from V and 5 bases from J; junction bases left unmatched: 7. The CDR3 loop is CACSGQNYQPQHF. CDR3 nucleotides: TGTGCCTGCTCGGGACAGAACTATCAGCCCCAGCATTTT.

This chain links TRBV4-3 with TRBJ1-1; D uncertain. V lost 4 bases, J lost 1 base, and 10 bases lay in between. In germline, CDR1 is LGHNA, CDR2 YSLEER. The CDR3 loop spans 14 amino acids. CDR3 sequence reads: CASSPGGRNTEAFF. The CDR3 nucleotides are TGCGCCAGCAGCCCTGGTGGGAGGAACACTGAAGCTTTCTTT.

In this sample, this clone turned up a few times. The chain combines TRBV5-1 with TRBJ2-5; TRBD2 matches 9 bases. The CDR3 covers 15 residues. V trimming: 7 bases; J trimming: 4 bases; junction bases outside the gene matches: 11. Germline V gives CDR1 SGHRS, CDR2 YFSETQ. The CDR3 DNA follows: TGCGCCAGCGGTTCGGGCGGGAGGGCCAGAGAGACCCAGTACTTC. Its translation: CASGSGGRARETQYF.

The rearrangement joins TRBV7-9 to TRBJ2-7; 11 bases fit TRBD1. Trimming removed 4 bases from V and 2 bases from J; junction bases left unmatched: 1. CDR1 is SEHNR and CDR2 is FQNEAQ in the germline V gene (reference sequence). The length of the CDR3 is 14 residues. CDR3 in amino acids: CASSSGQGAYEQYF. The CDR3 DNA sequence: TGTGCCAGCAGCTCGGGACAGGGGGCCTACGAGCAGTACTTC.

The chain couples TRBV2 to TRBJ2-7; no reliable D call. CDR3 size: 11 residues. Looked up from germline, CDR1 is SNHLY and CDR2 is FYNNEI. The V end was cut by 5 bases, the J end by 4 bases, with 6 bases between. This chain's CDR3 is CASSSGYEQYF. The DNA for the CDR3 is TGTGCCAGCAGTTCGGGTTACGAGCAGTACTTC.

V gene TRBV25-1 combines with J gene TRBJ1-2; 7 bases align to TRBD1. After removal of 0 bases from V and 8 bases from J, the junction contained 9 bases not matched to a gene. CDR1 and CDR2 from the germline V gene are MGHDK and SYGVNS. The CDR3 is made up of 15 amino acids. The CDR3 nucleotides are TGTGCCAGCAGTGAATATAGGGGGCATTCCTGGGGCTACACCTTC. This codes for CASSEYRGHSWGYTF.

The V gene is TRBV7-9, the J gene TRBJ2-1, with 8 bases fitting TRBD2. CDR3 size: 16 residues. Germline loops: CDR1 SEHNR, CDR2 FQNEAQ (reference sequence). Trimming took 0 bases from V and 10 from J; bases not matched to a gene: 11. This chain's CDR3 is CASSLAGAGGGREQFF. The CDR3 DNA reads TGTGCCAGCAGCTTAGCAGGGGCGGGAGGCGGCCGGGAGCAGTTCTTC. Complete variable domain (other parts from reference TRBV7-9 and TRBJ2-1): DTGVSQNPRHKITKRGQNVTFRCDPISEHNRLYWYRQTLGQGPEFLTYFQNEAQLEKSRLLSDRFSAERPKGSFSTLEIQRTEQGDSAMYLCASSLAGAGGGREQFFGPGTRLTVL.

CDR3 sequence (DNA): TGTGCCAGCAGGACTATAAGTAAGGGGGCGTTAGACACCGGGGAGCTGTTTTTT. This codes for CASRTISKGALDTGELFF. The chain uses TRBV11-2 and TRBJ2-2; 7 bases map to TRBD1. Germline CDR1 is SGHAT and CDR2 is FQNNGV. V dropped 6 bases and J dropped 3; count of bases not matched to a gene: 16. The CDR3 is made up of 18 amino acids.

This clone came up a few times. The J gene is TRBJ1-2, the V gene TRBV6-5; weak D call: TRBD1 (5 bases). The CDR3 covers 12 residues. Per germline, CDR1 MNHEY and CDR2 SVGAGI. With 10 bases removed from V and 1 base from J, the gap between germline ends came to 10 bases. The CDR3 sequence is CATKQVNYGYTF. As DNA, the CDR3 is TGTGCCACCAAACAGGTTAACTATGGCTACACCTTC.

This chain joins TRBV27 and TRBJ2-7, with D unresolved. The V and J ends lost 2 bases and 1 base respectively, with 9 bases between them. Germline CDR1 reads MNHEY; CDR2 reads SMNVEV (reference sequence). The CDR3 is 14 amino acids. CDR3 amino acids: CASSLTVRSYEQYF. The CDR3 coding sequence is TGTGCCAGCAGTTTAACAGTTAGATCCTACGAGCAGTACTTC.

The rearrangement joins TRBV7-2 to TRBJ2-6; D possibly corresponds to TRBD1 (5 bases). The CDR3 covers 16 residues. V was clipped by 7 bases and J by 0 bases, with 13 bases between them. The V gene's germline CDR1 is SGHTA and CDR2 FQGNSA. This CDR3 reads CASTAFRASGANVLTF. CDR3 nucleotide sequence: TGTGCCAGCACCGCGTTCAGGGCCTCTGGGGCCAACGTCCTGACTTTC. The whole variable domain, filled in from reference TRBV7-2 and TRBJ2-6, reads GAGVSQSPSNKVTEKGKDVELRCDPISGHTALYWYRQSLGQGLEFLIYFQGNSAPDKSGLPSDRFSAERTGGSVSTLTIQRTQQEDSAVYLCASTAFRASGANVLTFGAGSRLTVL.

This clone was seen just once. This chain joins TRBV28 and TRBJ1-5; no reliable D call. CDR1 is MDHEN, CDR2 SYDVKM, per germline. The CDR3 sequence is 16 residues long. V was trimmed by 7 bases and J by 0 bases, leaving 16 bases between them. The CDR3: CASIPGWANSNQPQHF. CDR3 in DNA: TGTGCCAGCATTCCAGGTTGGGCTAATAGCAATCAGCCCCAGCATTTT.

The chain combines TRBV7-9 with TRBJ2-4, with D maybe TRBD1 (5 bases). This CDR3 is 14 amino acids long. V dropped 5 bases and J dropped 3 bases, with 11 bases sitting between them. Germline CDR1 is SEHNR and CDR2 is FQNEAQ (reference sequence). Here the CDR3 DNA reads TGTGCCAGCAGCCCAGGGTCTTACAAAAACATTCAGTACTTC. This translates into CASSPGSYKNIQYF.

About this clone: The junction departs from the called germline gene at one end, perhaps through a read error. V gene TRBV19 combines with J gene TRBJ2-1; 11 bases line up with TRBD2. This CDR3 region has 13 residues. CDR1 is LNHDA, CDR2 SQIVND, per germline (reference sequence). This chain's CDR3 is CASSSGGAIEQFF. The CDR3 DNA follows: TGTGCCAGCAGTAGCGGGGGGGCAATCGAGCAGTTCTTC.